These 27 T cell receptor beta chains came from one sample sequenced in a study of T cells in localized non-small cell lung cancer. Profiled with immunoSEQ multiplex PCR; TCRdb holds only in-frame clones, not every one. The sample shows around 40,000 clones, approximately 84% of them seen only once. The sequences come from peripheral blood, collected before any cancer treatment. The receptors derive from a man aged 40 to 69 with stage I lung adenocarcinoma.

The chain links TRBV27 to TRBJ1-5, with a weak D call TRBD1 (6 bases). The ends were cut back, 0 bases at V and 3 bases at J, with 15 bases in the middle. The CDR3 is 17 amino acids. Germline V lookup: CDR1 MNHEY, CDR2 SMNVEV (reference sequence). In DNA, the CDR3 is TGTGCCAGCAGTTTATCGGGGGCCCCCCCTTCCAATCAGCCCCAGCATTTT. Translation: CASSLSGAPPSNQPQHF.

V and J are TRBV5-1 and TRBJ2-3, with 8 bases fitting TRBD2. V trimming: 0 bases; J trimming: 0 bases; junction bases outside the gene matches: 3. Germline V gene data show CDR1 as SGHRS and CDR2 as YFSETQ. This CDR3 has 16 residues. The CDR3 nucleotides are TGCGCCAGCAGCTTGGAGGTAGCGGGGAGCACAGATACGCAGTATTTT. This encodes CASSLEVAGSTDTQYF.

The chain links TRBV27 to TRBJ1-5, with 11 bases that match TRBD1. In germline, CDR1 is MNHEY, CDR2 SMNVEV (reference sequence). Unmatched junction bases numbered 4, after V lost 3 bases and J lost 6 bases. CDR3 length: 15 residues. The CDR3 sequence is CASSFGQGASQPQHF. In DNA form, the CDR3 reads TGTGCCAGCAGTTTTGGACAGGGGGCGAGTCAGCCCCAGCATTTT.

The J gene is TRBJ2-7, the V gene TRBV12-5; a possible D gene is TRBD1 (7 bases). There are 18 residues in the CDR3. The germline V gene has CDR1 LGHNT and CDR2 FRNRAP. V lost 6 bases, J lost 3 bases, and 27 bases lay in between. In DNA form, the CDR3 reads TGTGCTAGTGGCGCAGGGGGGTATAGTGGGAGGACCAACTACGAGCAGTACTTC. It yields the protein CASGAGGYSGRTNYEQYF.

This clone was seen only once. The V and J genes are TRBV19 and TRBJ2-2, with 7 bases fitting TRBD1. The CDR3 loop spans 15 amino acids. J lost 5 bases, V lost 3 bases, and 6 bases had no gene match. Germline V gene sequence: CDR1 LNHDA, CDR2 SQIVND (reference sequence). CDR3 bases: TGTGCCAGTAGTATTCACAGGGGTGTTACCGGGGAGCTGTTTTTT. Translating it yields CASSIHRGVTGELFF.

The chain carries TRBV7-2 and TRBJ2-7; 10 bases map to TRBD1. The germline CDR1 and CDR2 sequences are SGHTA and FQGNSA. CDR3 length: 15 residues. V gave up 1 base and J gave up 3 bases; unmatched junction bases: 3. The CDR3 nucleotides read TGTGCCAGCAGCTTAGGGACAGGGGGTATCTACGAGCAGTACTTC. Protein sequence: CASSLGTGGIYEQYF.

J is TRBJ2-1 and V is TRBV5-1; 8 bases map to TRBD2. V was pared by 4 bases and J by 8 bases, with 14 bases of the junction left unmatched. CDR3 size: 16 residues. CDR1 and CDR2 (germline): SGHRS, YFSETQ. Here the CDR3 DNA reads TGCGCCAGCAGCCCGAGTGGACGGGAGGGCCTCCATGAGCAGTTCTTC. It translates to CASSPSGREGLHEQFF.

The chain joins TRBV19 to TRBJ2-5, with D possibly matching TRBD1 (6 bases). This CDR3 is 15 amino acids long. CDR1 LNHDA and CDR2 SQIVND come from the germline V gene (reference sequence). V was cut by 5 bases and J by 2 bases, with 15 bases left in between. As DNA, the CDR3 is TGTGCCAGTAGTTACAGGGATTCGAAACAAGAGACCCAGTACTTC. This encodes CASSYRDSKQETQYF. Complete variable domain (other parts from reference TRBV19 and TRBJ2-5): DGGITQSPKYLFRKEGQNVTLSCEQNLNHDAMYWYRQDPGQGLRLIYYSQIVNDFQKGDIAEGYSVSREKKESFPLTVTSAQKNPTAFYLCASSYRDSKQETQYFGPGTRLLVL.

The chain joins TRBV4-3 to TRBJ1-4, with D possibly TRBD1 on 5 matching bases. Germline V CDR1 and CDR2: LGHNA, YSLEER. There are 15 residues in the CDR3. V was trimmed by 1 base and J by 7 bases, leaving 13 bases between them. This chain's CDR3 is CASSQVRRGGEKLFF. In DNA form, the CDR3 reads TGCGCCAGCAGCCAAGTTCGAAGGGGCGGTGAAAAACTGTTTTTT.

The chain employs TRBV7-9 and TRBJ1-4; no firm D call. Deletions cut 1 base from V and 8 bases from J, with 11 bases between. The CDR3 consists of 14 residues. Germline V gives CDR1 SEHNR, CDR2 FQNEAQ (reference sequence). CDR3 sequence reads: CASSLEQVREKLFF. DNA of the CDR3: TGTGCCAGCAGCTTAGAGCAGGTCCGAGAAAAACTGTTTTTT. Variable domain in full (rest from reference TRBV7-9 and TRBJ1-4): DTGVSQNPRHKITKRGQNVTFRCDPISEHNRLYWYRQTLGQGPEFLTYFQNEAQLEKSRLLSDRFSAERPKGSFSTLEIQRTEQGDSAMYLCASSLEQVREKLFFGSGTQLSVL.

The chain employs TRBV7-9 and TRBJ2-3; D may be TRBD2 (6 bases). V dropped 4 bases and J dropped 3 bases, with 23 bases sitting between them. This CDR3 is 18 amino acids long. From germline, CDR1 is SEHNR and CDR2 FQNEAQ (reference sequence). The CDR3 here is CASSSQRWVSGRTDTQYF. As DNA, the CDR3 is TGTGCCAGCAGCTCACAGCGGTGGGTTTCCGGGAGAACAGATACGCAGTATTTT.

This rearrangement joins TRBV11-2 to TRBJ2-1; D not certain. Deletions cut 0 bases from V and 5 bases from J, with 5 bases between. Germline V gene lookup returns CDR1 SGHAT and CDR2 FQNNGV. The CDR3 length is 13 residues. The CDR3 region has the DNA TGTGCCAGCAGCTTAGAAGCAAACAATGAGCAGTTCTTC. Translating gives CASSLEANNEQFF.

The rearrangement uses TRBV4-1 and TRBJ2-3; 9 nucleotides agree with TRBD2. Unmatched junction bases numbered 2, after V lost 6 bases and J lost 1 base. The germline CDR1 and CDR2 sequences are MGHRA and YSYEKL. The CDR3 is 14 amino acids. DNA for the CDR3: TGCGCCAGCAGTGCTAGCGGGGGCACAGATACGCAGTATTTT. It encodes CASSASGGTDTQYF.

For the CDR3, the DNA is TGTGCCAGCAGCATACCCGTACTAGCGGGAGGCTACAATGAGCAGTTCTTC. It specifies CASSIPVLAGGYNEQFF. The genes are TRBV7-6 and TRBJ2-1, with TRBD2 matching over 12 bases. Unmatched junction bases numbered 8, after V lost 5 bases and J lost 3 bases. The germline gives CDR1 SGHVS, CDR2 FNYEAQ. The CDR3 has 17 residues.

V and J are TRBV30 and TRBJ2-7; a weak D match, TRBD1 (6 bases). The V end was cut by 3 bases, the J end by 1 base, with 10 bases between. CDR3 length: 13 amino acids. Germline CDR1 and CDR2: GTSNPN and SVGIG (reference sequence). In DNA form, the CDR3 reads TGTGCCTGGAGCAATCAGGGGTCCTACGAGCAGTACTTC. Its protein product is CAWSNQGSYEQYF.

The rearrangement links TRBV29-1 to TRBJ2-7; 11 positions match TRBD2. This CDR3 comprises 14 residues. The germline V gene has CDR1 SQVTM and CDR2 ANQGSEA. The ends lost 4 bases at V and 2 bases at J; junction bases unmatched: 4. This chain's CDR3 is CSVGLAGPPYEQYF. The CDR3 coding sequence is TGCAGCGTTGGACTAGCGGGACCCCCCTACGAGCAGTACTTC.

This rearrangement joins TRBV27 to TRBJ2-7; 8 bases fit TRBD2. The CDR3 sequence is 16 residues long. V was clipped by 2 bases and J by 0 bases; unmatched bases: 6. The germline V gene has CDR1 MNHEY and CDR2 SMNVEV (reference sequence). For the CDR3, the DNA is TGTGCCAGCAGTTTACTAGCGGGTCCCAGCTCCTACGAGCAGTACTTC. It is translated as CASSLLAGPSSYEQYF.

The chain couples TRBV5-1 to TRBJ2-5; 7 bases agree with TRBD1. The germline gives CDR1 SGHRS, CDR2 YFSETQ. This CDR3 is 15 amino acids long. The trim removed 1 base at V and 2 bases at J, leaving 5 bases unmatched. CDR3 protein: CASSLLGTEQETQYF. In nucleotides, the CDR3 is TGCGCCAGCAGCTTGCTCGGGACAGAACAAGAGACCCAGTACTTC.

The chain carries TRBV7-3 and TRBJ2-2; D remains ambiguous. Germline CDR1 is SGHTA and CDR2 is FQGTGA. This CDR3 spans 14 amino acids. Between the trimmed V and J ends, which lost 4 bases and 1 base, there was a span of 7 bases. CDR3 protein: CASSSSRNTGELFF. CDR3 bases: TGTGCCAGCAGCTCCAGCAGGAACACCGGGGAGCTGTTTTTT.

The rearrangement joins TRBV28 to TRBJ1-1; D may be TRBD1 (5 bases). Germline CDR1 MDHEN, CDR2 SYDVKM. V lost 8 bases and J lost 5, with 12 bases in between. The CDR3 spans 12 residues. The CDR3 is CASHGAGTEAFF. CDR3 coding DNA: TGTGCCAGCCACGGGGCAGGAACTGAAGCTTTCTTT.

The chain uses TRBV5-6 and TRBJ1-2; maybe TRBD1 (5 bases). From germline, CDR1 is SGHDT and CDR2 YYEEEE. This CDR3 is 15 amino acids long. The V and J ends lost 0 bases and 4 bases respectively, with 13 bases between them. As DNA, the CDR3 is TGTGCCAGCAGCTTGGGGGGCCTTCGGGGCTATGGCTACACCTTC. Encoded protein: CASSLGGLRGYGYTF.

The chain uses TRBV7-2 and TRBJ1-1; D is uncertain. Trimming removed 5 bases from V and 5 bases from J, with 12 bases in between. The length of the CDR3 is 13 residues. Looked up from germline, CDR1 is SGHTA and CDR2 is FQGNSA. In nucleotides, the CDR3 is TGTGCCAGCAGCCAAGACCGGGATACTGAAGCTTTCTTT. Translating gives CASSQDRDTEAFF.

The rearrangement links TRBV5-1 to TRBJ2-7, with 9 bases fitting TRBD1. The V gene end was trimmed by 4 bases and the J gene end by 5 bases; junction bases not matched to a gene: 7. The length of the CDR3 is 14 residues. Germline V gene lookup returns CDR1 SGHRS and CDR2 YFSETQ. CDR3 sequence: CASSRGQGVDEQYF. DNA for the CDR3: TGCGCCAGCAGCAGGGGACAGGGAGTCGACGAGCAGTACTTC.

The chain combines TRBV5-1 with TRBJ2-1; D is tentatively TRBD1 or TRBD2 (5 bases each). This CDR3 is built from 14 residues. With 0 bases removed from V and 8 bases from J, the gap between germline ends came to 12 bases. The germline V gene has CDR1 SGHRS and CDR2 YFSETQ. CDR3 bases: TGCGCCAGCAGCTTGGCCCAGCTGGGGGATGAGCAGTTCTTC. Translated, it gives CASSLAQLGDEQFF.

The CDR3 DNA reads TGTGCCAGCAGTACGGGACAGCTCTATGGCTACACCTTC. Its protein product is CASSTGQLYGYTF. J is TRBJ1-2 and V is TRBV28; 7 nucleotides align to TRBD1. The CDR3 is 13 residues long. CDR1 MDHEN and CDR2 SYDVKM come from the germline V gene. V dropped 5 bases and J dropped 4; count of bases not matched to a gene: 4.

The V and J genes are TRBV18 and TRBJ1-2, with D hard to call. Trimming took 1 base from V and 4 from J, leaving 13 bases between them. The CDR3 has 15 amino acids. CDR1 KGHSH and CDR2 LQKENI come from the germline V gene. In DNA form, the CDR3 reads TGTGCCAGCTCACCACTGAATAGGCAGCCCTATGGCTACACCTTC. Translation gives CASSPLNRQPYGYTF.

The CDR3 loop is CASSFTGTNQPQHF. In nucleotides, the CDR3 is TGTGCCAGCAGCTTTACCGGGACAAATCAGCCCCAGCATTTT. The genes are TRBV7-2 and TRBJ1-5, with a tentative D call TRBD1 (6 bases). The CDR3 has 14 residues. Germline lookup yields CDR1 SGHTA and CDR2 FQGNSA. V was shortened by 3 bases and J by 4 bases, with 10 bases between the two germline ends.